This TCR beta chain came from a study of radiation and T cells in renal cell carcinoma. Study-wide findings and caveats: Irradiated tumors held more dominant CDR3 motifs than control tumors. In nephrectomy-only tumors, top 100 clonotypes averaged about 45%, versus 54% irradiated. Intratumoral heterogeneity was not captured in these approximately 1 g regions.

Treatment meaning: treatment-naive control, cytoreductive nephrectomy. The tumor was a clear cell renal cell carcinoma. Regarding this clone: The target antigen is unknown.

Germline CDR1 reads KGHSH; CDR2 reads LQKENI. The junction had 1 base not matched to a gene; V was cut back by 0 bases and J by 0 bases. The CDR3 covers 16 residues. Here immunoSEQ multiplex PCR was the method, and the copy in TCRdb shows in-frame clones only, minus some. The sample includes roughly 14,000 clones, less than 65% of them seen just once. The sequence derives from a man aged 55 to 70 with renal cell carcinoma. The V call is TRBV18, the J call TRBJ2-2, with 7 bases identical to TRBD1. The sequencing used tumor tissue, collected from a patient whose treatment was nephrectomy without radiotherapy. The CDR3: CASSPPTGSNTGELFF. In nucleotides, the CDR3 is TGTGCCAGCTCACCACCGACAGGGTCGAACACCGGGGAGCTGTTTTTT.